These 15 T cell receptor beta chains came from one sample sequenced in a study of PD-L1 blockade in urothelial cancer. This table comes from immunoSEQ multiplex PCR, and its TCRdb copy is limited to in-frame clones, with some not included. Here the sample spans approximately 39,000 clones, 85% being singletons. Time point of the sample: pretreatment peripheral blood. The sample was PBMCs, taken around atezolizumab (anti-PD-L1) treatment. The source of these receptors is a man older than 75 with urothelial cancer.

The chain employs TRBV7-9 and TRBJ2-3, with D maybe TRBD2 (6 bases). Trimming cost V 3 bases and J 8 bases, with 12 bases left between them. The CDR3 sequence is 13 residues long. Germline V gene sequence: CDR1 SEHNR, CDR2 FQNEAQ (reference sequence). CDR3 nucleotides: TGTGCCAGCAGCTTGCGGGGCGACAGTACGCAGTATTTT. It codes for CASSLRGDSTQYF. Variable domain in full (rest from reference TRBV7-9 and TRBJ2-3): DTGVSQNPRHKITKRGQNVTFRCDPISEHNRLYWYRQTLGQGPEFLTYFQNEAQLEKSRLLSDRFSAERPKGSFSTLEIQRTEQGDSAMYLCASSLRGDSTQYFGPGTRLTVL.

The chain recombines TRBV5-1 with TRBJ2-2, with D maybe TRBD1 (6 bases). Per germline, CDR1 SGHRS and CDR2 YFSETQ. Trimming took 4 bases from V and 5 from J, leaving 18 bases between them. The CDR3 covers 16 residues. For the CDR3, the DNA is TGCGCCAGCAGCAAGGACCGGGACACAAGGACCGGGGAGCTGTTTTTT. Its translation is CASSKDRDTRTGELFF.

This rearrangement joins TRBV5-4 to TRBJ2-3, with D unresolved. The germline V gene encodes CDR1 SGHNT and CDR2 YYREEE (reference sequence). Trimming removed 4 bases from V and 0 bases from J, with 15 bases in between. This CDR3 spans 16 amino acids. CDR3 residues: CASSRQIHLSTDTQYF. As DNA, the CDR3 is TGTGCCAGCAGCCGCCAGATTCACCTTAGCACAGATACGCAGTATTTT.

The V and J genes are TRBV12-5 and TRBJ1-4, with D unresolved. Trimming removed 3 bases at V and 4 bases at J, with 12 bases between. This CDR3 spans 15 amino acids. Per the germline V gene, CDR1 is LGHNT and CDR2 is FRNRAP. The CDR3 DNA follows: TGTGCTAGTGGTTTTAGAGGCGGAAGTAATGAAAAACTGTTTTTT. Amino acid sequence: CASGFRGGSNEKLFF.

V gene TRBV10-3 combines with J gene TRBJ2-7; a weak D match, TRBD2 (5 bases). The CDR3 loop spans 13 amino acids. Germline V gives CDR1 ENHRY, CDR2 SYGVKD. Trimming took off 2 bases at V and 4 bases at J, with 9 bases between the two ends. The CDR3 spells CAISEGQRYEQYF. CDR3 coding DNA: TGTGCCATCAGTGAGGGGCAGCGGTACGAGCAGTACTTC.

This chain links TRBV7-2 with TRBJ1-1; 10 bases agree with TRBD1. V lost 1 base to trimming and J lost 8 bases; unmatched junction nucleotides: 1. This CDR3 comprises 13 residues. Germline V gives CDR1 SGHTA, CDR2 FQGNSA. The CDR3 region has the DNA TGTGCCAGCAGCTTAGGGGGACAGGGGGAAGCTTTCTTT. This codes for CASSLGGQGEAFF. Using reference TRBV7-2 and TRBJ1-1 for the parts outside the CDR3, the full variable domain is GAGVSQSPSNKVTEKGKDVELRCDPISGHTALYWYRQSLGQGLEFLIYFQGNSAPDKSGLPSDRFSAERTGGSVSTLTIQRTQQEDSAVYLCASSLGGQGEAFFGQGTRLTVV.

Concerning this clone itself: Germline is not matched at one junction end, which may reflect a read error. The CDR3 DNA follows: TGTGCCAGCAGGCTGCACGACAGGGCGGCCTTC. Protein product: CASRLHDRAAF. The chain has TRBV2 and TRBJ1-2; 7 nucleotides align to TRBD1. This CDR3 is built from 11 residues. The germline V gene encodes CDR1 SNHLY and CDR2 FYNNEI.

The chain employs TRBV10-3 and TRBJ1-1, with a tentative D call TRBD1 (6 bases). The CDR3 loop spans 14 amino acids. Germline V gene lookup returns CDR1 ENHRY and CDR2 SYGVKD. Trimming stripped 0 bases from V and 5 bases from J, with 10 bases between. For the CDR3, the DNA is TGTGCCATCAGTGAGTCGAGGGGGGGGACTGAAGCTTTCTTT. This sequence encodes CAISESRGGTEAFF.

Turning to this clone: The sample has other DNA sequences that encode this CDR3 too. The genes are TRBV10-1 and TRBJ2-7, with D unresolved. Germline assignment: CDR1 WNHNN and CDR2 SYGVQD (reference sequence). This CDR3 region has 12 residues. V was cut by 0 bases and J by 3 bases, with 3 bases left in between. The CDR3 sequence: CASSESSYEQYF. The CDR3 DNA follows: TGCGCCAGCAGTGAGTCGAGCTACGAGCAGTACTTC.

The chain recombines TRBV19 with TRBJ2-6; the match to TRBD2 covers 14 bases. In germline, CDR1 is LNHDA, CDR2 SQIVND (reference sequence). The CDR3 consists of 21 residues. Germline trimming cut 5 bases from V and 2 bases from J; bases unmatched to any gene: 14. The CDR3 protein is CASSPGQGGTSGRPGANVLTF. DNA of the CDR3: TGTGCCAGTAGTCCCGGGCAGGGGGGGACTAGCGGGAGACCTGGGGCCAACGTCCTGACTTTC.

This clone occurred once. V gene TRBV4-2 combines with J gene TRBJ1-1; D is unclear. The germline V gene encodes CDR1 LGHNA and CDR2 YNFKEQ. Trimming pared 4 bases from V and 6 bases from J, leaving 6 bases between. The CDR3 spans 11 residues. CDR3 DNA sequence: TGTGCCAGCAGCCTTTCGGCTGAAGCTTTCTTT. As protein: CASSLSAEAFF.

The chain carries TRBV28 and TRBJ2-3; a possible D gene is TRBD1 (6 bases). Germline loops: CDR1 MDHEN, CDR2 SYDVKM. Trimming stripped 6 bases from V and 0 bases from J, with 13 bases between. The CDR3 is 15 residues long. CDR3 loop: CASRAGTTSTDTQYF. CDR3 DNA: TGTGCCAGCAGAGCCGGGACAACTAGCACAGATACGCAGTATTTT.

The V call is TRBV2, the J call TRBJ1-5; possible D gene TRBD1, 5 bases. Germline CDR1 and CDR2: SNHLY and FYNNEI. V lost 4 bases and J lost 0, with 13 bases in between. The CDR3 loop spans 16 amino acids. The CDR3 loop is CASSAGSLFSNQPQHF. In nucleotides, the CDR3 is TGTGCCAGCAGTGCAGGGTCTCTCTTTAGCAATCAGCCCCAGCATTTT.

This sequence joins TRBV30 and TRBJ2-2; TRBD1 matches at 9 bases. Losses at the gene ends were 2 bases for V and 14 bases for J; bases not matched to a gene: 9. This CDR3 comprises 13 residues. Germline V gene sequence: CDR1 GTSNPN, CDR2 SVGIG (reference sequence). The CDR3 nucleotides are TGTGCCTGGAGTCCGGACCGACAGGGGGGCCTGTTTTTT. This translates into CAWSPDRQGGLFF.

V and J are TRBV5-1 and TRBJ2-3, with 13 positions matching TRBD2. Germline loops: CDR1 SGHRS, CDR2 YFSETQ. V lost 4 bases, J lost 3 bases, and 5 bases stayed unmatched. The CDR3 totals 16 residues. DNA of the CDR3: TGCGCCAGCAGCAGCGGACTAGCGGGAGCAACAGATACGCAGTATTTT. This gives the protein CASSSGLAGATDTQYF.